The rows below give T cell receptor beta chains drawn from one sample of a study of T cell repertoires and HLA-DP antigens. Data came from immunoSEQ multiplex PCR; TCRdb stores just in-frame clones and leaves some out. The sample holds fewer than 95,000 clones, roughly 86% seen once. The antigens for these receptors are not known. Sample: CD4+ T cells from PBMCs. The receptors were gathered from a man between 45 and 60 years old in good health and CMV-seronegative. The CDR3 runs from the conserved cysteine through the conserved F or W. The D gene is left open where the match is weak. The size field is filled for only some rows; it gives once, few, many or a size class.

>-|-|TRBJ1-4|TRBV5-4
CASSLDLAETNEKLFF
TGTGCCAGCAGCTTGGATTTGGCCGAAACTAATGAAAAACTGTTTTTT
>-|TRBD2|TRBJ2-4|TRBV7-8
CASSRGGSGVAAKNIQYF
TGTGCCAGCAGCCGAGGGGGTAGCGGGGTCGCGGCCAAAAACATTCAGTACTTC
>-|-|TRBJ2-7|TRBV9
CASSTQGTLPLEQYF
TGTGCCAGCAGCACACAGGGAACTCTTCCCCTCGAGCAGTACTTC
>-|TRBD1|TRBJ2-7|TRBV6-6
CASSYGDSSYEQYF
TGTGCCAGCAGTTACGGGGACAGCTCCTACGAGCAGTACTTC
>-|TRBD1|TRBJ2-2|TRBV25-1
CASRSDRGQTGELFF
TGTGCCAGCAGATCAGACAGGGGGCAGACCGGGGAGCTGTTTTTT
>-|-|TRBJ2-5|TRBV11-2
CASGGSQTQYF
TGTGCCAGCGGGGGCTCACAGACCCAGTACTTC
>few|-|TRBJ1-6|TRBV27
CASSSGAYSPLHF
TGTGCCAGCAGTTCAGGGGCTTATTCACCCCTCCACTTT
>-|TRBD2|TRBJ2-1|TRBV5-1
CASSLAGPRTSGRYNEQFF
TGCGCCAGCAGCTTGGCGGGTCCTAGGACTAGCGGCAGATACAATGAGCAGTTCTTC
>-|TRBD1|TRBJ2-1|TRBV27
CASSPWTGRYNEQFF
TGTGCCAGCAGTCCCTGGACAGGGCGGTACAATGAGCAGTTCTTC
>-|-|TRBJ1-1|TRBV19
CASRYRVPNTEAFF
TGTGCCAGTAGGTACAGGGTCCCGAACACTGAAGCTTTCTTT
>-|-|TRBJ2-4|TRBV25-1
CASSDSRQVENIQYF
TGTGCCAGCAGTGATTCAAGGCAGGTCGAAAACATTCAGTACTTC
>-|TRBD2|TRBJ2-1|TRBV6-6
CATGGYAGIDEQFF
TGTGCCACCGGGGGGTACGCGGGGATAGATGAGCAGTTCTTC
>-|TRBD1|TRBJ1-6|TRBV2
CAFTTGTGGSPLHF
TGTGCCTTTACCACCGGGACAGGGGGTTCACCCCTCCACTTT
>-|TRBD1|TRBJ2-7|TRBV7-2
CASSSTGFSYEQYF
TGTGCCAGCAGCTCGACAGGGTTCTCCTACGAGCAGTACTTC
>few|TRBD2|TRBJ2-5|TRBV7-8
CASSLEGATSGLTQYF
TGTGCCAGCAGCTTAGAAGGGGCGACTAGCGGATTAACCCAGTACTTC
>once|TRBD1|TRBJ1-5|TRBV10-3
CAPPGPPTGANQPQHF
TGTGCCCCCCCCGGACCCCCGACAGGGGCCAATCAGCCCCAGCATTTT
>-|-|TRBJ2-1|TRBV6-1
CASRGFGGRYNEQFF
TGTGCCAGCAGGGGGTTCGGGGGCCGATACAATGAGCAGTTCTTC
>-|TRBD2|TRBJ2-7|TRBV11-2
CASSLVRGSYEQYF
TGTGCCAGCAGCTTAGTGCGGGGGAGCTACGAGCAGTACTTC
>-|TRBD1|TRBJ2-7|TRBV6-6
CASTRNGQGVYEQYF
TGTGCCAGCACCCGGAACGGGCAGGGGGTCTACGAGCAGTACTTC
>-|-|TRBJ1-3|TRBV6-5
CASSEPSGNTIYF
TGTGCCAGCAGTGAACCCTCTGGAAACACCATATATTTT
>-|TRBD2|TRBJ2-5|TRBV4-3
CTSSQRLAGVLETQYF
TGCACCAGCAGCCAAAGACTAGCGGGTGTTCTTGAGACCCAGTACTTC
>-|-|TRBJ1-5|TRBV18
CASSVALGNQPQHF
TGTGCCAGCTCAGTTGCTTTGGGCAATCAGCCCCAGCATTTT
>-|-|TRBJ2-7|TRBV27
CASSLGYEQYF
TGTGCCAGCAGTTTAGGTTACGAGCAGTACTTC
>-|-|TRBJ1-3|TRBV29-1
CSVEDRNTIYF
TGCAGCGTTGAAGATCGCAACACCATATATTTT
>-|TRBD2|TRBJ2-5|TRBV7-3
CASSLGLAGGQETQYF
TGTGCCAGCAGCTTAGGTCTAGCGGGGGGGCAAGAGACCCAGTACTTC
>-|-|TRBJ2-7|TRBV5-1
CASSQRADAYEQYF
TGCGCCAGCAGCCAAAGGGCCGACGCCTACGAGCAGTACTTC
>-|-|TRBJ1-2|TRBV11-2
CASSFEMRTGYTF
TGTGCCAGCAGCTTTGAGATGAGAACTGGCTACACCTTC
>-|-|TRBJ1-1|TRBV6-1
CASSERQGSEAFF
TGTGCCAGCAGTGAGCGTCAGGGGTCTGAAGCTTTCTTT
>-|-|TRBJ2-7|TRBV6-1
CASVDLWEQYF
TGTGCCAGCGTAGACCTCTGGGAGCAGTACTTC
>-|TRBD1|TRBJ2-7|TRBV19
CASSISSTGVRLRLEQYF
TGTGCCAGTAGTATCTCCTCTACAGGGGTACGGCTACGGCTCGAGCAGTACTTC
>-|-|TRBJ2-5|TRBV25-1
CASTEQGTETQYF
TGTGCCAGCACCGAACAGGGAACGGAGACCCAGTACTTC
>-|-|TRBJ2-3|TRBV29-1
CSVERLDTQYF
TGCAGCGTTGAAAGGTTAGATACGCAGTATTTT
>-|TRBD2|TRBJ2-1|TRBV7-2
CASSWIAGGSYNEQFF
TGTGCCAGCAGCTGGATAGCGGGAGGTTCCTACAATGAGCAGTTCTTC
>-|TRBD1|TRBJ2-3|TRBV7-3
CASSPTGSLDTQYF
TGTGCCAGCAGCCCGACAGGGAGCCTCGATACGCAGTATTTT
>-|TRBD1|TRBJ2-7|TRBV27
CASGTGQGRWRVRGEQYF
TGTGCCAGCGGGACCGGACAGGGAAGGTGGAGGGTGAGGGGGGAGCAGTACTTC
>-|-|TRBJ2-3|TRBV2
CASSESSAPGDTQYF
TGTGCCAGCAGTGAAAGTTCGGCTCCTGGAGATACGCAGTATTTT
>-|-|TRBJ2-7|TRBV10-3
CAISDQAGYEQYF
TGTGCCATCAGTGACCAGGCCGGTTACGAGCAGTACTTC
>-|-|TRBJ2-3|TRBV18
CASSLGDTQYF
TGTGCCAGCTCCCTAGGGGATACGCAGTATTTT
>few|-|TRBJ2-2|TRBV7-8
CATHHSNTGELFF
TGTGCCACCCATCATTCGAACACCGGGGAGCTGTTTTTT
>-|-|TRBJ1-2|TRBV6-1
CASSEAGSNYGYTF
TGTGCCAGCAGTGAAGCGGGCAGTAACTATGGCTACACCTTC
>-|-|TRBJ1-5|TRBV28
CASTPSAVPIGNQPQHF
TGTGCCAGCACCCCTAGTGCGGTCCCAATCGGCAATCAGCCCCAGCATTTT
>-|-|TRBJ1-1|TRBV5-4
CASSAFRGEEAFF
TGTGCCAGCAGCGCTTTCCGGGGCGAAGAAGCTTTCTTT
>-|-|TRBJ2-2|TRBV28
CASSAVAPNTGELFF
TGTGCCAGCAGTGCCGTGGCCCCGAACACCGGGGAGCTGTTTTTT
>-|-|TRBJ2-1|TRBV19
CASSIAEYNEQFF
TGTGCCAGTAGTATCGCGGAATACAATGAGCAGTTCTTC
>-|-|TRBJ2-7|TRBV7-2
CASSPSYEQYF
TGTGCCAGCAGCCCGAGCTACGAGCAGTACTTC
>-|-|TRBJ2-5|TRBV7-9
CASSSRTETQYF
TGTGCCAGCAGCTCGCGGACGGAGACCCAGTACTTC
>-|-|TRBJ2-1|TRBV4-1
CASSQVGQNYNEQFF
TGCGCCAGCAGCCAAGTAGGCCAGAACTACAATGAGCAGTTCTTC
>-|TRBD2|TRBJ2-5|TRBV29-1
CSVEVEGRAYETQYF
TGCAGCGTTGAAGTTGAGGGGAGGGCCTATGAGACCCAGTACTTC
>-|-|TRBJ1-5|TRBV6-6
CASSYSGDGQPQHF
TGTGCCAGCAGTTACTCGGGGGACGGTCAGCCCCAGCATTTT